This TCR beta chain was captured by sequencing in a study of Graves' ophthalmopathy and Graves' hyperthyroidism. Uncontrolled infections, other autoimmune diseases, pregnancy or lactation barred patients from enrollment. This clonotype was detected once. No antigen is known for it. The CDR3 spans 15 residues. V gave up 3 bases and J gave up 1 base; unmatched junction bases: 5. Germline assignment: CDR1 SGHAT and CDR2 FQDESV (reference sequence). Beta-chain TCR CDR3 regions were amplified from RNA transcripts. HTBI-primed first-round RT-PCR preceded second-round multiplex PCR. MiXCR, run by TCRdb on the multiplex PCR reads, gives a single entry per CDR3 protein. Of hundreds of thousands of distinct CDR3 sequences in the sample, roughly two fifths were seen once. General study findings and limits: Using a 13-signature model, the authors split ophthalmopathy from stable hyperthyroidism, with around 89% sensitivity and approximately 78% specificity.

Sequencing input: peripheral blood. This clonotype originated in an adult man with Graves' ophthalmopathy. The V and J genes are TRBV11-1 and TRBJ1-1; TRBD1 matches 7 bases. CDR3 nucleotides: TGTGCCAGCAGCTTGATACAGGGGTCGAACACTGAAGCTTTCTTT. Amino acids: CASSLIQGSNTEAFF.